This T cell receptor beta chain was identified in a study of T-cell reconstitution after alpha-beta-depleted transplantation in children (dated by TCRdb to about 2016). Describing the broader study: Using TCR repertoire profiling, the study followed T-cell immune reconstitution in a quantitative way in children after TCRalphabeta/CD19-depleted allogeneic hematopoietic cell transplantation. Overall study results and their limits: The apparently early alphabetaT-cell count recovery about two months after transplant was reportedly dependent on only several hundred rapidly expanded clones derived from non-depleted graft cells. Over the following months the frequencies of hyperexpanded clones went down, and after one year T-cell counts and TCRbeta diversity were mostly credited to newly produced T cells. In some patients, the high TCRbeta diversity seen at day 60 was put down to recipient T cells and intrathymic progenitors that had survived conditioning.

The CDR3 holds 13 amino acids from the cysteine to the phenylalanine. Just the 39-base CDR3 DNA is kept, in frame starting at base 1. According to the germline V gene, CDR1 reads SQVTM and CDR2 reads ANQGSEA. V drops 1 base and J drops 8 bases, leaving 14 bases in between. In its sample, this clonotype was seen many times. Its target antigen remains unknown. Nothing much larger sits one base from this clone, and base qualities are not available. The library was built by means of PCR. For sequencing, an Illumina HiSeq 2500 was employed. TCR library preparation used molecular barcoding, with unique molecular identifiers applied to normalize quantification of the TCRbeta repertoire. TCRdb redid the processing of the public reads, applying fastp at Q25 and MiXCR, and retained in-frame beta chains. Identical CDR3 proteins give one entry, which carries the most common genes and DNA. The table for this sample lists about 300,000 distinct CDR3 sequences; about 9.4% of them were counted only once. The ten largest clonotypes hold around 7.6% of the sample.

Interpreted using the paper, the treatment or condition label stands for: allogeneic hematopoietic cell transplantation with graft depleted of TCRalphabeta T cells and CD19 B cells. The transplant recipients were children given TCRalphabeta/CD19-depleted allogeneic hematopoietic cell grafts. This receptor was identified in a boy under three years old with acute myeloid leukemia, due to receive a stem cell transplant. Sequencing was performed on PBMCs, taken before TCRalphabeta/CD19-depleted stem cell transplant. The rearrangement combines TRBV29-1 with TRBJ1-2; the D gene cannot be resolved reliably. CDR3 loop: CSVEGEGMEGYTF. In nucleotides, the sequence is TGCAGCGTTGAAGGAGAGGGAATGGAAGGCTACACCTTC. Joined to the reference TRBV29-1 and TRBJ1-2 proteins, this CDR3 gives the full variable domain: SAVISQKPSRDICQRGTSLTIQCQVDSQVTMMFWYRQQPGQSLTLIATANQGSEATYESGFVIDKFPISRPNLTFSTLTVSNMSPEDSSIYLCSVEGEGMEGYTFGSGTRLTVV.